What follows describes a single T cell receptor (beta chain). This CDR3 spans 15 amino acids. V was pared by 6 bases and J by 2 bases, with 17 bases between. Germline V gene sequence: CDR1 MGHDK, CDR2 SYGVNS. The data are from a study of identical twins. TCRdb passed the 5' RACE reads through MiXCR, listing each CDR3 protein once. The data show about 460,000 distinct CDR3 sequences, about 14% seen once. In addition, the sample was reused for a study of yellow fever vaccine responses in identical twins.

This receptor was obtained from a woman between 18 and 29 years old in good health. The chain links TRBV25-1 to TRBJ2-7, with unresolved D. The sample consisted of CD4+ T cells sorted from blood. The CDR3 sequence is CASSKGQLRPYEQYF. Written as DNA, the CDR3 is TGTGCCAGCAGCAAGGGTCAGTTACGACCCTACGAGCAGTACTTC.